These T cell receptor beta chains were read from a single sample in a study of identical twins. Via MiXCR, TCRdb re-called the 5' RACE reads, giving one row per CDR3 protein. The sample yields around 340,000 distinct CDR3 sequences, roughly 9% seen once. Source material: naive T cells sorted from blood. Source of these receptors: a woman between 45 and 65 years old in good health. Each CDR3 is given with its conserved first and last residue. Each record gives: CDR3 length, D gene, V gene, J gene, clone size, CDR3 protein, CDR3 DNA. The D gene is left open where the match is weak. The size entry is marked missing in some rows and otherwise reads once, few, many or a size class.

15,TRBD2,TRBV15,TRBJ2-2,-,CATSRDGGVLGELFF,TGTGCCACCAGCAGAGACGGGGGGGTTCTCGGGGAGCTGTTTTTT
12,-,TRBV6-5,TRBJ2-1,-,CASRPSSGEQFF,TGTGCCAGCAGACCCAGCTCGGGTGAGCAGTTCTTC
13,-,TRBV3-1,TRBJ2-2,many,CASSQGPTGELFF,TGTGCCAGCAGCCAAGGACCCACCGGGGAGCTGTTTTTT
16,TRBD2,TRBV20-1,TRBJ2-4,few,CSAGSGRAEAKNIQYF,TGCAGTGCGGGGAGCGGGAGGGCGGAGGCCAAAAACATTCAGTACTTC
16,TRBD2,TRBV5-1,TRBJ2-2,many,CASSPAPAGGPGELFF,TGCGCCAGCAGTCCTGCGCCAGCGGGAGGGCCCGGGGAGCTGTTTTTT
13,-,TRBV2,TRBJ2-7,once,CASSEVAAGEQYF,TGTGCCAGCAGTGAGGTAGCGGCGGGGGAGCAGTACTTC
17,-,TRBV5-6,TRBJ2-6,few,CASSLGRESYGANVLTF,TGTGCCAGCAGCTTGGGCAGGGAGTCGTATGGGGCCAACGTCCTGACTTTC
16,-,TRBV6-1,TRBJ2-7,few,CASSEAPQLGYYEQYF,TGTGCCAGCAGTGAAGCCCCTCAGCTGGGATACTACGAGCAGTACTTC
16,TRBD1,TRBV27,TRBJ2-2,few,CASSLFSGTGTGELFF,TGTGCCAGCAGTTTATTCTCAGGGACAGGGACCGGGGAGCTGTTTTTT
12,-,TRBV12-3/TRBV12-4,TRBJ1-2,-,CASLGINYGYTF,TGTGCCAGCCTAGGGATTAACTATGGCTACACCTTC
14,-,TRBV6-6,TRBJ2-5,many,CASSYWGTQETQYF,TGTGCCAGCAGTTACTGGGGGACTCAAGAGACCCAGTACTTC
15,-,TRBV25-1,TRBJ2-2,many,CASSEFTLSSGELFF,TGTGCCAGCAGTGAATTTACCTTAAGCTCCGGGGAGCTGTTTTTT
14,-,TRBV12-3/TRBV12-4,TRBJ2-1,-,CASSPRTGTHEQFF,TGTGCCAGCAGTCCTCGAACGGGGACCCATGAGCAGTTCTTC
16,TRBD2,TRBV9,TRBJ2-5,few,CASSERVAGSQETQYF,TGTGCCAGCAGCGAGAGGGTAGCGGGAAGCCAAGAGACCCAGTACTTC
12,TRBD2,TRBV12-3/TRBV12-4,TRBJ2-1,many,CATGTSVNEQFF,TGTGCCACTGGAACTAGCGTCAATGAGCAGTTCTTC
16,TRBD2,TRBV12-3/TRBV12-4,TRBJ2-1,many,CASRTSGRSAYNEQFF,TGTGCCAGCAGAACTAGCGGGCGGAGCGCCTACAATGAGCAGTTCTTC
14,-,TRBV5-5,TRBJ2-7,few,CASSWELASYEQYF,TGTGCCAGCAGCTGGGAACTAGCTTCCTACGAGCAGTACTTC
13,-,TRBV28,TRBJ1-2,many,CASSSDANYGYTF,TGTGCCAGCAGTTCGGACGCTAACTATGGCTACACCTTC
13,-,TRBV4-2,TRBJ1-2,many,CASSQGQNYGYTF,TGTGCCAGCAGCCAAGGGCAGAACTATGGCTACACCTTC
17,TRBD2,TRBV24-1,TRBJ2-2,few,CATSAPSFAGVPGELFF,TGTGCCACCAGTGCCCCATCCTTCGCGGGGGTCCCCGGGGAGCTGTTTTTT
15,TRBD2,TRBV12-3/TRBV12-4,TRBJ2-1,-,CASSPSGTLGNEQFF,TGTGCCAGCAGTCCTAGCGGGACCTTGGGGAATGAGCAGTTCTTC
14,TRBD1,TRBV2,TRBJ2-2,-,CASSLDRTTGELFF,TGTGCCAGCAGTTTGGACAGGACCACCGGGGAGCTGTTTTTT
12,-,TRBV19,TRBJ2-3,many,CASRAGQDTQYF,TGTGCCAGCCGCGCGGGTCAAGATACGCAGTATTTT
15,TRBD1,TRBV6-1,TRBJ2-7,few,CASRGGQGQLYEQYF,TGTGCCAGCAGGGGCGGACAGGGCCAACTCTACGAGCAGTACTTC
14,TRBD1,TRBV29-1,TRBJ2-1,many,CSGKDRVSYNEQFF,TGCAGCGGGAAGGACAGGGTCTCCTACAATGAGCAGTTCTTC
15,-,TRBV15,TRBJ2-2,few,CATSRGTAGTGELFF,TGTGCCACCAGCAGAGGGACGGCGGGCACCGGGGAGCTGTTTTTT
16,-,TRBV7-9,TRBJ2-5,-,CASSLGLGAQGETQYF,TGTGCCAGCAGCTTAGGTCTAGGAGCCCAGGGCGAGACCCAGTACTTC
18,-,TRBV7-8,TRBJ1-5,-,CASSLAGQGEYSNQPQHF,TGTGCCAGCAGCTTAGCGGGCCAGGGAGAATATAGCAATCAGCCCCAGCATTTT
14,-,TRBV30,TRBJ1-5,few,CAWGAAISNQPQHF,TGTGCCTGGGGGGCGGCGATTAGCAATCAGCCCCAGCATTTT
13,-,TRBV18,TRBJ2-7,few,CASSLYRAYEQYF,TGTGCCAGCTCACTATATCGGGCCTACGAGCAGTACTTC
14,-,TRBV29-1,TRBJ1-2,many,CSVEDKTANYGYTF,TGCAGCGTTGAAGATAAAACAGCTAACTATGGCTACACCTTC
11,-,TRBV20-1,TRBJ2-1,many,CSARRGNEQFF,TGCAGTGCTAGAAGGGGCAATGAGCAGTTCTTC
15,-,TRBV4-1,TRBJ2-1,few,CASSQDAQRYNEQFF,TGCGCCAGCAGCCAAGATGCACAGCGATACAATGAGCAGTTCTTC
15,-,TRBV11-2,TRBJ1-2,-,CASSLDSEANYGYTF,TGTGCCAGCAGCTTAGACTCAGAAGCTAACTATGGCTACACCTTC
10,-,TRBV29-1,TRBJ2-1,-,CSVERGSGFF,TGCAGCGTTGAGCGCGGCTCGGGGTTCTTC
13,-,TRBV12-3/TRBV12-4,TRBJ2-1,few,CASSGDKHNEQFF,TGTGCCAGCAGTGGAGACAAACACAATGAGCAGTTCTTC
15,TRBD1,TRBV7-6,TRBJ2-2,-,CASSSRDSPTGELFF,TGTGCCAGCAGCTCCCGGGACAGCCCGACCGGGGAGCTGTTTTTT
15,-,TRBV3-1,TRBJ2-2,-,CASSRMVTLTGELFF,TGTGCCAGCAGCCGTATGGTAACTCTAACCGGGGAGCTGTTTTTT
17,TRBD2,TRBV18,TRBJ2-3,few,CASSPPLSGLSTDTQYF,TGTGCCAGCTCACCACCTCTTAGCGGGCTAAGCACAGATACGCAGTATTTT
11,TRBD2,TRBV20-1,TRBJ2-3,few,CSATGTRRQYF,TGCAGTGCCACCGGGACTAGGCGGCAGTATTTT
18,-,TRBV10-3,TRBJ1-2,few,CAISEASIPSRLDYGYTF,TGTGCCATCAGTGAGGCGAGCATCCCCTCAAGGTTGGACTATGGCTACACCTTC
18,TRBD1,TRBV7-9,TRBJ1-1,-,CASSYRLGGGGGNTEAFF,TGTGCCAGCAGCTACCGTCTCGGAGGGGGCGGGGGGAACACTGAAGCTTTCTTT
19,-,TRBV3-1,TRBJ2-1,many,CASSSSPVGQSITRYEQFF,TGTGCCAGCAGCTCATCCCCAGTCGGTCAGTCGATAACTAGATATGAGCAGTTCTTC
16,-,TRBV2,TRBJ2-3,-,CASSELGLSPRDTQYF,TGTGCCAGCAGTGAATTAGGGTTGAGCCCAAGAGATACGCAGTATTTT